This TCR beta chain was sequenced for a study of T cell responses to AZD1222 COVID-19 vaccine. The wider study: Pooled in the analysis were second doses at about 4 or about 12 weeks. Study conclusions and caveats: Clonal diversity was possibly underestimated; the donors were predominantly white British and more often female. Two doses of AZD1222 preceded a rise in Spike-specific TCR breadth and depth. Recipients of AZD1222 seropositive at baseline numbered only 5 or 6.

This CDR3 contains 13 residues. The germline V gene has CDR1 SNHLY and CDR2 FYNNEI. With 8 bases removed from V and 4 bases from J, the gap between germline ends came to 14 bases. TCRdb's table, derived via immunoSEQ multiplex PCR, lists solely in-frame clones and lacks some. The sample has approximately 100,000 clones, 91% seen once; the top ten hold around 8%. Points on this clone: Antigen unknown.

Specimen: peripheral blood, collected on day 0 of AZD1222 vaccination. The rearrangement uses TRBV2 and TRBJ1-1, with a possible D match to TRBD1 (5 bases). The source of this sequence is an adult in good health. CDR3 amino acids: CASGRGDSTEAFF. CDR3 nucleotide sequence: TGTGCCAGCGGGAGGGGAGATAGCACTGAAGCTTTCTTT.